Shown below are 27 T cell receptor beta chains from a single sample sequenced in a study of beta chain features in type 1 diabetes. Overall study findings and caveats: Shorter TCRB CDR3s, moderately but significantly so, marked every one of the four CD4+ subsets in Type 1 diabetes patients.

Since all of the isolated RNA was reverse transcribed, expressed TCRB transcripts were what got sequenced. Profiled with immunoSEQ multiplex PCR; TCRdb holds only in-frame clones, not every one. The table lists a few hundred thousand clones, 9.5% to 10% of them singletons, with 0.45% to 0.65% in the top ten. For these receptors, no antigen is known. Material for sequencing was central memory CD4+ T cells from blood. The receptors originated from a man aged 30 to 39 with type 1 diabetes.

About this clone: Given a much more abundant clone one base away, this may be a read error. The rearrangement links TRBV11-2 to TRBJ2-5; the match to TRBD1 covers 7 bases. The CDR3 consists of 13 residues. With 2 bases clipped from V and 5 bases from J, the junction kept 2 bases outside the gene matches. CDR1 is SGHAT, CDR2 FQNNGV, per germline. DNA of the CDR3: TGTGCCAGCAGCTTACAGGGGGAGGAGACCCAGTACTTC. Amino acids: CASSLQGEETQYF.

This clone was seen more than once but under ten times. The chain links TRBV5-1 to TRBJ1-1; D may be TRBD1 (6 bases). The CDR3 loop spans 15 amino acids. CDR1 and CDR2 from the germline V gene are SGHRS and YFSETQ. V dropped 0 bases and J dropped 0 bases, with 9 bases sitting between them. DNA of the CDR3: TGCGCCAGCAGCTTGGAGGGGGTTGTGAACACTGAAGCTTTCTTT. Its protein product is CASSLEGVVNTEAFF. The whole variable domain, filled in from reference TRBV5-1 and TRBJ1-1, reads KAGVTQTPRYLIKTRGQQVTLSCSPISGHRSVSWYQQTPGQGLQFLFEYFSETQRNKGNFPGRFSGRQFSNSRSEMNVSTLELGDSALYLCASSLEGVVNTEAFFGQGTRLTVV.

The chain is built from TRBV10-3 and TRBJ2-5, with TRBD2 identical over 7 bases. The J call is in doubt because the DNA end fits TRBJ2-7 better. The germline CDR1 and CDR2 sequences are ENHRY and SYGVKD. This CDR3 is 14 amino acids long. In DNA form, the CDR3 reads TGTGCCACCACCCGGGGCGGGAGTTCGGGCGAGCAGTACTTC. Its protein product is CATTRGGSSGEQYF.

This clone was detected ten times or more. This chain joins TRBV28 and TRBJ1-3; weak D call: TRBD1 (5 bases). V was shortened by 7 bases and J by 3 bases, with 16 bases between the two germline ends. CDR1 is MDHEN and CDR2 is SYDVKM in the germline V gene. This CDR3 is 15 amino acids long. The CDR3 coding sequence is TGTGCCAGCACTGCGACGGGGACGCTTGGAAACACCATATATTTT. It yields the protein CASTATGTLGNTIYF.

V usage is TRBV5-4 and J usage is TRBJ1-1; D remains unclear. The V end was cut by 0 bases, the J end by 1 base, with 7 bases between. CDR1 and CDR2 from the germline V gene are SGHNT and YYREEE (reference sequence). There are 14 residues in the CDR3. CDR3 residues: CASSLGQRNTEAFF. The CDR3 DNA is TGTGCCAGCAGCTTGGGGCAGAGGAACACTGAAGCTTTCTTT.

J is TRBJ2-7 and V is TRBV10-2, with D possibly TRBD1 on 6 matching bases. V dropped 7 bases and J dropped 6 bases, with 13 bases sitting between them. The CDR3 extends over 12 amino acids. CDR1 and CDR2 (germline): WSHSY, SAAADI. The CDR3 nucleotides are TGCGCCAGCACAGACAGGCAAAGCGAGCAGTACTTC. Protein sequence: CASTDRQSEQYF.

The J gene is TRBJ2-3, the V gene TRBV27; TRBD2 is a possible D gene (5 bases). The CDR3 totals 12 residues. V gave up 5 bases and J gave up 5 bases, with 8 bases separating them. Germline V gives CDR1 MNHEY, CDR2 SMNVEV (reference sequence). The CDR3 DNA follows: TGTGCCAGCAGTCCGGAGGTAGATACGCAGTATTTT. It is translated as CASSPEVDTQYF.

The rearrangement links TRBV5-1 to TRBJ2-5; D perhaps matches TRBD1 (5 bases). Trimming shortened V by 4 bases and J by 4 bases, and 14 bases separated the two germline ends. CDR3 length: 14 residues. Germline CDR1 SGHRS, CDR2 YFSETQ. The CDR3 coding sequence is TGCGCCAGCAGCCCGCAGGCAGGGCCAGAGACCCAGTACTTC. It yields the protein CASSPQAGPETQYF.

This clone has just a few counts. The genes are TRBV10-2 and TRBJ2-6, with D hard to call. The CDR3 runs 15 residues. Trimming stripped 6 bases from V and 0 bases from J, with 9 bases between. From germline, CDR1 is WSHSY and CDR2 SAAADI. CDR3 protein: CASSLALSGANVLTF. The DNA for the CDR3 is TGCGCCAGCAGCCTGGCCCTCTCTGGGGCCAACGTCCTGACTTTC.

The chain has TRBV7-9 and TRBJ1-4; a weak D match, TRBD1 (5 bases). The germline gives CDR1 SEHNR, CDR2 FQNEAQ (reference sequence). V dropped 2 bases and J dropped 8 bases, with 9 bases sitting between them. The CDR3 length is 13 residues. The CDR3 spells CASSLFQGEKLFF. The CDR3 DNA reads TGTGCCAGCAGCTTATTCCAGGGCGAAAAACTGTTTTTT.

This clone was detected only once. V is TRBV18 and J is TRBJ1-2; D possibly corresponds to TRBD1 (6 bases). The CDR3 length is 18 residues. Deletions cut 3 bases from V and 2 bases from J, with 22 bases between. Germline V CDR1 and CDR2: KGHSH, LQKENI. In nucleotides, the CDR3 is TGTGCCAGCTCACCTCGGACCGCGGGCACGGGGGCGAACTATGGCTACACCTTC. Encoded protein: CASSPRTAGTGANYGYTF.

Many counts were recorded for this clone. The V gene is TRBV7-8, the J gene TRBJ1-5; 7 nucleotides line up with TRBD1. Germline trimming cut 4 bases from V and 0 bases from J; bases unmatched to any gene: 9. The CDR3 extends over 17 amino acids. Germline V gives CDR1 SGHVS, CDR2 FQNEAQ. CDR3 sequence (DNA): TGTGCCAGCAGCTCCCAGGGGACAGAGTATAGCAATCAGCCCCAGCATTTT. As protein: CASSSQGTEYSNQPQHF. Full variable domain (rest looked up from reference TRBV7-8 and TRBJ1-5): GAGVSQSPRYKVAKRGQDVALRCDPISGHVSLFWYQQALGQGPEFLTYFQNEAQLDKSGLPSDRFFAERPEGSVSTLKIQRTQQEDSAVYLCASSSQGTEYSNQPQHFGDGTRLSIL.

Only a few counts were recorded for this clone. The genes are TRBV28 and TRBJ2-7; the D is unclear. The CDR3 runs to 11 residues. Trimming cost V 6 bases and J 8 bases, with 11 bases left between them. Germline CDR1 and CDR2: MDHEN and SYDVKM. The CDR3, as DNA: TGTGCCAGCAGCCTCGGAGCTAAGCAGTACTTC. It codes for CASSLGAKQYF.

This clone came up a few times. CDR3 region: CASSQDLALAPQETQYF. CDR3 in DNA: TGTGCCAGCAGCCAAGATTTGGCCCTAGCGCCACAAGAGACCCAGTACTTC. This chain uses TRBV14 with TRBJ2-5, with a possible D match to TRBD2 (6 bases). Germline V CDR1 and CDR2: SGHDN, FVKESK. This CDR3 spans 17 amino acids. Trimming took 0 bases from V and 2 from J, leaving 16 bases between them.

The chain couples TRBV6-5 to TRBJ1-1; 7 nucleotides match TRBD1. The V segment lost 4 bases and the J segment 7 bases; nucleotides outside the gene matches: 6. The V gene's germline CDR1 is MNHEY and CDR2 SVGAGI. This CDR3 has 13 residues. The CDR3 here is CASSFVNRGEAFF. The CDR3 DNA sequence: TGTGCCAGCAGTTTCGTAAACAGGGGTGAAGCTTTCTTT.

This clone has just one count. V usage is TRBV7-3 and J usage is TRBJ2-2; perhaps TRBD1 as D (6 bases). In germline, CDR1 is SGHTA, CDR2 FQGTGA. The CDR3 consists of 13 residues. Between the trimmed V and J ends, which lost 11 bases and 11 bases, there was a span of 21 bases. CDR3 sequence (DNA): TGTGCCTCCGCTTATAGGGACATTCGAGAGCTGTTTTTT. Translating gives CASAYRDIRELFF.

This clone was recorded a few times. This sequence joins TRBV14 and TRBJ2-7, with D tentatively TRBD1 (6 bases). Germline lookup yields CDR1 SGHDN and CDR2 FVKESK. V dropped 5 bases and J dropped 2 bases, with 19 bases sitting between them. There are 16 residues in the CDR3. This CDR3 reads CASSATGFLATYEQYF. The CDR3 nucleotides read TGTGCCAGCAGCGCCACAGGGTTCCTCGCTACCTACGAGCAGTACTTC.

The table lists this clone with many counts. This sequence joins TRBV5-1 and TRBJ1-1; 7 bases line up with TRBD1. The junction had 4 bases not matched to a gene; V was cut back by 2 bases and J by 0 bases. The CDR3 consists of 15 residues. CDR1 is SGHRS, CDR2 YFSETQ, per germline. CDR3 loop: CASSLRQGVNTEAFF. The CDR3 DNA follows: TGCGCCAGCAGCTTACGACAGGGCGTGAACACTGAAGCTTTCTTT.

This chain connects TRBV6-5 to TRBJ2-1; no clear D gene. CDR3 length: 12 residues. The germline V gene has CDR1 MNHEY and CDR2 SVGAGI. V lost 6 bases and J lost 12, with 15 bases in between. The CDR3 DNA is TGTGCCAGCAGCCCTACTCCTCACACGCAGTTCTTC. Protein product: CASSPTPHTQFF.

This clone was recorded a few times. The chain uses TRBV7-9 and TRBJ2-7, with D possibly matching TRBD1 (5 bases). The V gene lost 5 bases and the J gene lost 0 bases, with 11 bases spanning the gap. CDR1 is SEHNR, CDR2 FQNEAQ, per germline (reference sequence). The CDR3 consists of 14 residues. CDR3 protein: CASSRDSTSYEQYF. Written as DNA, the CDR3 is TGTGCCAGCAGCCGCGACAGTACCTCCTACGAGCAGTACTTC.

The chain carries TRBV28 and TRBJ2-1, with a weak D call TRBD2 (6 bases). CDR1 MDHEN and CDR2 SYDVKM come from the germline V gene. CDR3 size: 13 residues. V was cut by 1 base and J by 12 bases, with 13 bases left in between. Here the CDR3 reads CASSLSGSSRQFF. The DNA for the CDR3 is TGTGCCAGCAGTTTATCCGGGAGCTCTCGGCAGTTCTTC.

In its sample, this clone was seen many times. This chain joins TRBV5-6 and TRBJ1-2; TRBD1 is a possible D gene (5 bases). Trimming stripped 4 bases from V and 0 bases from J, with 19 bases between. CDR3 length: 17 amino acids. CDR1 and CDR2 from the germline V gene are SGHDT and YYEEEE. Here the CDR3 reads CASSRLQGSKANYGYTF. For the CDR3, the DNA is TGTGCCAGCAGCCGGCTCCAGGGATCGAAAGCTAACTATGGCTACACCTTC.

This clone was observed many times. V usage is TRBV5-6 and J usage is TRBJ2-1; 8 bases are a match to TRBD2. The CDR3 covers 17 residues. Per the germline V gene, CDR1 is SGHDT and CDR2 is YYEEEE. J lost 6 bases, V lost 3 bases, and 14 bases had no gene match. This chain's CDR3 is CASSSIPLADVLNEQFF. The CDR3 bases are TGTGCCAGCAGCTCGATACCACTAGCGGACGTGCTCAATGAGCAGTTCTTC. Based on the CDR3 plus reference TRBV5-6 and TRBJ2-1, the full variable domain is DAGVTQSPTHLIKTRGQQVTLRCSPKSGHDTVSWYQQALGQGPQFIFQYYEEEERQRGNFPDRFSGHQFPNYSSELNVNALLLGDSALYLCASSSIPLADVLNEQFFGPGTRLTVL.

This clone was counted a few times. V gene TRBV27 combines with J gene TRBJ2-1, with D perhaps being TRBD1 or TRBD2 (5 bases each). The CDR3 is 14 residues long. V gave up 6 bases and J gave up 7 bases, with 16 bases separating them. Germline assignment: CDR1 MNHEY and CDR2 SMNVEV (reference sequence). This chain's CDR3 is CASSKRRDLNEQFF. CDR3 DNA: TGTGCCAGCAGCAAGAGAAGGGACCTAAATGAGCAGTTCTTC.

Many counts were recorded for this clone. This sample includes further DNA sequences coding for the same CDR3. This rearrangement joins TRBV28 to TRBJ1-1, with D tentatively TRBD1 (6 bases). V was trimmed by 5 bases and J by 7 bases, leaving 14 bases between them. Germline V lookup: CDR1 MDHEN, CDR2 SYDVKM. This CDR3 spans 13 amino acids. The CDR3 is CASSLGGRDEAFF. CDR3 coding DNA: TGTGCCAGCAGTCTGGGGGGGCGTGATGAAGCTTTCTTT.

The J gene is TRBJ1-4, the V gene TRBV6-5; 9 bases are shared with TRBD1. Germline CDR1 MNHEY, CDR2 SVGAGI. This CDR3 has 14 amino acids. V lost 10 bases and J lost 6; bases outside the gene matches: 9. The CDR3 sequence: CATEAGQGYEKLFF. The CDR3 DNA sequence: TGTGCCACCGAAGCAGGACAGGGGTATGAAAAACTGTTTTTT.

The V gene is TRBV25-1, the J gene TRBJ1-2, with D perhaps matching TRBD1 (6 bases). V was clipped by 3 bases and J by 1 base, with 9 bases between them. CDR1 and CDR2 (germline): MGHDK, SYGVNS. The CDR3 covers 14 residues. CDR3 nucleotide sequence: TGTGCCAGCAGTGAGCCAGGGGATAACTATGGCTACACCTTC. It encodes CASSEPGDNYGYTF.